This passage covers 28 T cell receptor beta chains from one sample sequenced in a study of cytomegalovirus exposure and HLA in healthy donors. TCRdb keeps only in-frame clones here, not all; method: immunoSEQ multiplex PCR. Altogether approximately 70,000 clones are present, over 90% being singletons, with the ten largest covering around 3.5%. The sample taken for sequencing was PBMCs. The receptors come from a woman aged 18-35 years in good health and CMV-seropositive.

This clone appeared a few times. At one of its ends the junction is not consistent with the germline gene, which may arise from a read error. This chain uses TRBV7-7 with TRBJ2-5; 7 bases are a match to TRBD1. CDR1 SSHAT and CDR2 FNYEAQ come from the germline V gene (reference sequence). This CDR3 region has 16 residues. CDR3: CASSLTGTAEQETQYF. In DNA, the CDR3 is TGTGCTAGCAGCCTAACCGGGACAGCCGAACAAGAGACCCAGTACTTC.

The chain combines TRBV19 with TRBJ1-2, with D tentatively TRBD1 (6 bases). Trimming removed 5 bases at V and 4 bases at J, with 11 bases between. Germline CDR1 is LNHDA and CDR2 is SQIVND (reference sequence). The CDR3 spans 13 residues. The CDR3 sequence is CASSPQGFYGYTF. The CDR3 DNA reads TGTGCCAGTAGTCCACAGGGCTTCTATGGCTACACCTTC.

This clone has only a few counts. This chain uses TRBV6-5 with TRBJ1-1, with 8 bases identical to TRBD1. Germline V lookup: CDR1 MNHEY, CDR2 SVGAGI. The CDR3 loop spans 15 amino acids. The V and J ends lost 6 bases and 6 bases, in that order; junction bases with no gene match: 12. The CDR3 sequence: CASSPPTGGRSEAFF. DNA of the CDR3: TGTGCCAGCAGCCCCCCCACAGGGGGAAGGTCTGAAGCTTTCTTT.

The chain carries TRBV18 and TRBJ1-2; D uncertain. V was clipped by 3 bases and J by 7 bases, with 9 bases between them. Germline V gene lookup returns CDR1 KGHSH and CDR2 LQKENI. This CDR3 region has 12 residues. CDR3 in DNA: TGTGCCAGCTCACCGGAGGCTCGTGGCTACACCTTC. This sequence encodes CASSPEARGYTF.

The J gene is TRBJ1-5, the V gene TRBV6-6; 7 nucleotides line up with TRBD1. The V gene's germline CDR1 is MNHNY and CDR2 SVGAGI (reference sequence). Trimming removed 5 bases from V and 0 bases from J; junction bases left unmatched: 7. This CDR3 has 16 residues. CDR3 sequence: CASSTGTAYSNQPQHF. As DNA, the CDR3 is TGTGCCAGCAGTACTGGGACAGCGTATAGCAATCAGCCCCAGCATTTT.

This clone was found once. V and J are TRBV29-1 and TRBJ1-3, with 8 bases identical to TRBD1. Germline CDR1 reads SQVTM; CDR2 reads ANQGSEA. The CDR3 length is 13 residues. Trimming cost V 7 bases and J 7 bases; bases outside gene matches: 9. DNA for the CDR3: TGCAGCGGCGCGACAGGGGTCGGGAACACCATATATTTT. Amino acids: CSGATGVGNTIYF.

The V and J genes are TRBV6-6 and TRBJ2-5, with D possibly matching TRBD2 (6 bases). This CDR3 region has 13 residues. CDR1 MNHNY and CDR2 SVGAGI come from the germline V gene (reference sequence). Deletions cut 8 bases from V and 7 bases from J, with 17 bases between. CDR3 nucleotide sequence: TGTGCCAGCGGCCGACTAGTTGAAGGGACCCAGTACTTC. It codes for CASGRLVEGTQYF.

The chain uses TRBV27 and TRBJ2-7, with 7 nucleotides matching TRBD1. Germline-derived CDR1 and CDR2 are MNHEY and SMNVEV (reference sequence). The CDR3 has 13 amino acids. V gave up 6 bases and J gave up 2 bases; unmatched junction bases: 4. The CDR3 region has the DNA TGTGCCAGCAGGAGGGGGCCGACCTACGAGCAGTACTTC. Translated: CASRRGPTYEQYF.

The gene calls are TRBV5-1 and TRBJ2-1, with 11 bases that match TRBD2. V was pared by 4 bases and J by 5 bases, with 5 bases of the junction left unmatched. The germline V gene encodes CDR1 SGHRS and CDR2 YFSETQ. The CDR3 is 15 residues long. The DNA for the CDR3 is TGCGCCAGCAGCCGTAGCGGGGGGGCCGACAATGAGCAGTTCTTC. It yields the protein CASSRSGGADNEQFF.

This clone turned up a few times. Distinct nucleotide sequences in the sample also encode this CDR3. The J gene is TRBJ1-2, the V gene TRBV6-6; TRBD1 matches at 8 bases. Germline loops: CDR1 MNHNY, CDR2 SVGAGI (reference sequence). With 6 bases clipped from V and 3 bases from J, the junction kept 3 bases outside the gene matches. CDR3 length: 13 residues. The CDR3 bases are TGTGCCAGCAGCCCGACAGGGGACTATGGCTACACCTTC. Protein product: CASSPTGDYGYTF.

The V gene is TRBV28, the J gene TRBJ1-5; TRBD1 aligns across 8 bases. The CDR3 sequence is 17 residues long. The V gene end was trimmed by 2 bases and the J gene end by 4 bases; junction bases not matched to a gene: 10. In germline, CDR1 is MDHEN, CDR2 SYDVKM. CDR3 sequence: CASSLSSRDRKNQPQHF. The CDR3 bases are TGTGCCAGCAGTTTAAGTTCCAGGGACAGGAAGAATCAGCCCCAGCATTTT. Based on the CDR3 plus reference TRBV28 and TRBJ1-5, the full variable domain is DVKVTQSSRYLVKRTGEKVFLECVQDMDHENMFWYRQDPGLGLRLIYFSYDVKMKEKGDIPEGYSVSREKKERFSLILESASTNQTSMYLCASSLSSRDRKNQPQHFGDGTRLSIL.

The chain couples TRBV27 to TRBJ1-5; D perhaps matches TRBD1 (5 bases). Trimming stripped 4 bases from V and 7 bases from J, with 11 bases between. The CDR3 runs 13 residues. The germline V gene has CDR1 MNHEY and CDR2 SMNVEV (reference sequence). CDR3 amino acids: CASSSGVLQPQHF. CDR3 nucleotide sequence: TGTGCCAGCAGTTCGGGGGTCTTACAGCCCCAGCATTTT.

This rearrangement joins TRBV18 to TRBJ1-1, with 7 bases fitting TRBD1. The trim removed 2 bases at V and 7 bases at J, leaving 10 bases unmatched. CDR3 length equals 15 residues. Germline V lookup: CDR1 KGHSH, CDR2 LQKENI. CDR3 region: CASSPFSARGFEAFF. The CDR3 bases are TGTGCCAGCTCACCATTTTCGGCCAGGGGGTTTGAAGCTTTCTTT.

The chain combines TRBV30 with TRBJ2-7; D is perhaps TRBD1 (5 bases). V lost 5 bases and J 1 base, leaving 9 bases between the germline ends. The germline CDR1 and CDR2 sequences are GTSNPN and SVGIG (reference sequence). This CDR3 comprises 12 residues. CDR3: CAWDRKSYEQYF. The CDR3 DNA follows: TGTGCCTGGGACAGAAAGTCCTACGAGCAGTACTTC.

The genes are TRBV7-2 and TRBJ2-1; 10 bases agree with TRBD2. Germline CDR1 SGHTA, CDR2 FQGNSA. The CDR3 length is 15 residues. After removal of 5 bases from V and 3 bases from J, the junction contained 4 bases not matched to a gene. The CDR3 coding sequence is TGTGCCAGCAGCCTTAGCGGGGGGAACTACAATGAGCAGTTCTTC. Encoded protein: CASSLSGGNYNEQFF.

The chain uses TRBV7-2 and TRBJ2-5; TRBD2 agrees at 9 bases. This CDR3 is 15 amino acids long. The ends lost 1 base at V and 5 bases at J; junction bases unmatched: 5. CDR1 is SGHTA, CDR2 FQGNSA, per germline. The CDR3 spells CASSLVAGVSETQYF. Here the CDR3 DNA reads TGTGCCAGCAGCTTAGTAGCGGGAGTATCGGAGACCCAGTACTTC.

The rearrangement links TRBV10-3 to TRBJ1-1; D remains ambiguous. There are 14 residues in the CDR3. The ends were cut back, 4 bases at V and 4 bases at J, with 13 bases in the middle. The germline V gene encodes CDR1 ENHRY and CDR2 SYGVKD. The CDR3 sequence: CAISVLGSGTEAFF. The CDR3 region has the DNA TGTGCCATCAGTGTCCTCGGGAGCGGCACTGAAGCTTTCTTT.

This sequence joins TRBV28 and TRBJ2-4, with 7 positions matching TRBD1. CDR3 length equals 17 residues. Germline CDR1 is MDHEN and CDR2 is SYDVKM. V trimming: 6 bases; J trimming: 0 bases; junction bases outside the gene matches: 11. In DNA form, the CDR3 reads TGTGCCAGCAGCTTACTAACGGGACAGAGAGCCAAAAACATTCAGTACTTC. Protein: CASSLLTGQRAKNIQYF.

The chain combines TRBV6-5 with TRBJ2-7, with D perhaps TRBD1 (5 bases). There are 14 residues in the CDR3. Deletions cut 0 bases from V and 4 bases from J, with 10 bases between. Germline assignment: CDR1 MNHEY and CDR2 SVGAGI. The CDR3 loop is CASSYSSGSYEQYF. The CDR3 coding sequence is TGTGCCAGCAGTTACTCGTCAGGGTCTTACGAGCAGTACTTC.

The J gene is TRBJ1-2, the V gene TRBV6-5; D remains unclear. With 0 bases removed from V and 5 bases from J, the gap between germline ends came to 7 bases. The CDR3 spans 13 residues. The germline CDR1 and CDR2 sequences are MNHEY and SVGAGI. The CDR3 spells CASSYSTGYGYTF. The CDR3 DNA follows: TGTGCCAGCAGTTACTCGACGGGTTATGGCTACACCTTC.

The rearrangement joins TRBV13 to TRBJ2-5; a weak D match, TRBD2 (6 bases). The CDR3 consists of 17 residues. Per germline, CDR1 PRHDT and CDR2 FYEKMQ (reference sequence). Deletions cut 0 bases from V and 1 base from J, with 15 bases between. The CDR3 here is CASSLGDPGRIQETQYF. CDR3 sequence (DNA): TGTGCCAGCAGCTTAGGGGATCCAGGGAGGATCCAAGAGACCCAGTACTTC.

The chain links TRBV6-5 to TRBJ1-2; TRBD1 is a possible D gene (6 bases). V was cut by 0 bases and J by 7 bases, with 15 bases left in between. Germline lookup yields CDR1 MNHEY and CDR2 SVGAGI. The CDR3 spans 15 residues. CDR3 in amino acids: CASSYSSTGGSGYTF. CDR3 coding DNA: TGTGCCAGCAGTTACTCGTCGACAGGAGGTTCTGGCTACACCTTC.

The rearrangement links TRBV5-5 to TRBJ1-1; D ambiguous. CDR3 size: 15 residues. Looked up from germline, CDR1 is SGHKS and CDR2 is YYEKEE (reference sequence). Trimming took off 0 bases at V and 6 bases at J, with 15 bases between the two ends. The CDR3 loop reads CASSLETESFAEAFF. CDR3 nucleotides: TGTGCCAGCAGCTTGGAAACGGAGTCCTTTGCTGAAGCTTTCTTT. The variable domain in full, completed from reference TRBV5-5 and TRBJ1-1, reads DAGVTQSPTHLIKTRGQQVTLRCSPISGHKSVSWYQQVLGQGPQFIFQYYEKEERGRGNFPDRFSARQFPNYSSELNVNALLLGDSALYLCASSLETESFAEAFFGQGTRLTVV.

The chain is built from TRBV28 and TRBJ1-6, with 8 nucleotides matching TRBD1. With V trimmed by 5 bases and J by 9 bases, 9 bases remained unmatched. Germline values: CDR1 MDHEN, CDR2 SYDVKM. CDR3 size: 15 residues. CDR3 loop: CASSINRGLGSPLHF. The DNA for the CDR3 is TGTGCCAGCAGTATAAACAGGGGGTTGGGTTCACCCCTCCACTTT. The complete variable domain, with remaining parts taken from reference TRBV28 and TRBJ1-6, reads DVKVTQSSRYLVKRTGEKVFLECVQDMDHENMFWYRQDPGLGLRLIYFSYDVKMKEKGDIPEGYSVSREKKERFSLILESASTNQTSMYLCASSINRGLGSPLHFGNGTRLTVT.

This sequence joins TRBV27 and TRBJ1-5; maybe TRBD1 (6 bases). The CDR3 runs 16 residues. The ends were cut back, 6 bases at V and 0 bases at J, with 15 bases in the middle. Germline values: CDR1 MNHEY, CDR2 SMNVEV (reference sequence). Here the CDR3 DNA reads TGTGCCAGCAGCCCAGGGGCCGGGGATAGCAATCAGCCCCAGCATTTT. This sequence encodes CASSPGAGDSNQPQHF.

In this sample, this clone turned up once. This chain uses TRBV4-3 with TRBJ2-1, with TRBD2 identical over 7 bases. From germline, CDR1 is LGHNA and CDR2 YSLEER. The V and J ends lost 0 bases and 7 bases, in that order; junction bases with no gene match: 12. CDR3 length: 17 amino acids. The CDR3: CASSQEPGGRAKNEQFF. As DNA, the CDR3 is TGCGCCAGCAGCCAAGAACCTGGGGGGAGGGCCAAGAATGAGCAGTTCTTC.

This clone was counted a single time. The V gene is TRBV11-1, the J gene TRBJ2-7; the match to TRBD2 covers 8 bases. Trimming at V came to 1 base and at J to 1 base, leaving 6 bases not matched to a gene. The germline V gene has CDR1 SGHAT and CDR2 FQDESV (reference sequence). The CDR3 loop spans 16 amino acids. In DNA form, the CDR3 reads TGTGCCAGCAGCTTAGAAGTTAAGCGGGGGTCCTACGAGCAGTACTTC. This sequence encodes CASSLEVKRGSYEQYF.

The rearrangement joins TRBV29-1 to TRBJ1-3; no clear D. Trimming took 0 bases from V and 0 from J, leaving 12 bases between them. The CDR3 loop spans 16 amino acids. Germline CDR1 and CDR2: SQVTM and ANQGSEA. The CDR3 sequence is CSVEDLPGLSGNTIYF. Here the CDR3 DNA reads TGCAGCGTTGAAGATCTTCCTGGACTCTCTGGAAACACCATATATTTT.